This passage covers 25 T cell receptor beta chains from one sample sequenced in a study of T-cell reconstitution after alpha-beta-depleted transplantation in children. Researchers prepared the TCRbeta library using unique molecular identifiers, the study reports. TCRdb reprocessed the PCR reads with MiXCR, giving one entry per CDR3 protein. Altogether over 550,000 distinct CDR3 sequences are present, about 10% being singletons, with the ten largest covering around 4%. The sequenced sample was PBMCs from the stem cell graft donor, obtained from the stem cell graft. These receptors came from a human donor who donated a stem cell graft to a child with acute myeloid leukemia.

This chain connects TRBV28 to TRBJ1-2; unclear D gene. CDR1 MDHEN and CDR2 SYDVKM come from the germline V gene. This CDR3 has 11 amino acids. V was pared by 6 bases and J by 8 bases, with 10 bases between. The CDR3 loop reads CASRTNGGYTF. The CDR3 nucleotides are TGTGCCAGCAGGACAAATGGGGGCTACACCTTC.

This clonotype was observed a few times. The chain recombines TRBV20-1 with TRBJ2-7; TRBD2 might be the D (6 bases). The CDR3 totals 15 residues. V was clipped by 1 base and J by 3 bases, with 16 bases between them. Per the germline V gene, CDR1 is DFQATT and CDR2 is SNEGSKA (reference sequence). DNA for the CDR3: TGCAGTGCTAGAGGGGGAGGAAGGACAAACTACGAGCAGTACTTC. Its protein is CSARGGGRTNYEQYF.

This clonotype has more than one count but fewer than ten. J is TRBJ2-1 and V is TRBV30; the D is unclear. This CDR3 is built from 14 residues. V shed 0 bases and J shed 0 bases, with 6 bases lying between them. Looked up from germline, CDR1 is GTSNPN and CDR2 is SVGIG (reference sequence). The CDR3 sequence: CAWSVAFSYNEQFF. CDR3 nucleotide sequence: TGTGCCTGGAGTGTAGCGTTCTCCTACAATGAGCAGTTCTTC.

This clonotype was recorded many times. The rearrangement joins TRBV28 to TRBJ2-1, with TRBD2 as a possible D gene (5 bases). CDR1 is MDHEN and CDR2 is SYDVKM in the germline V gene. The CDR3 contains 15 residues. The V gene lost 5 bases and the J gene lost 9 bases, with 20 bases spanning the gap. CDR3 DNA sequence: TGTGCCAGCAGTCCCCTGCGGTTAGCGATCAGTGAGCAGTTCTTC. Protein sequence: CASSPLRLAISEQFF.

The genes are TRBV20-1 and TRBJ1-3, with D possibly TRBD1 on 5 matching bases. Germline V lookup: CDR1 DFQATT, CDR2 SNEGSKA (reference sequence). The CDR3 has 14 amino acids. Trimming removed 2 bases at V and 4 bases at J, with 12 bases between. CDR3 DNA: TGCAGTGCTAGACGGGACCTTTTGGGAAACACCATATATTTT. Its translation is CSARRDLLGNTIYF.

This clonotype was seen a handful of times. The CDR3 nucleotides read TGTGCCAGCAGCCCCCTATCCAGGACAGTCCGAGCTAACTATGGCTACACCTTC. It is translated as CASSPLSRTVRANYGYTF. The gene calls are TRBV11-2 and TRBJ1-2; tentatively, D is TRBD1 (6 bases). This CDR3 is built from 18 residues. With 5 bases removed from V and 0 bases from J, the gap between germline ends came to 22 bases. CDR1 and CDR2 from the germline V gene are SGHAT and FQNNGV.

This clonotype has at least ten counts. The chain joins TRBV4-2 to TRBJ2-1, with TRBD1 matching over 7 bases. The CDR3 runs to 15 residues. CDR1 LGHNA and CDR2 YNFKEQ come from the germline V gene. V shed 4 bases and J 0 bases; nucleotides not matched to a gene: 3. Here the CDR3 reads CASSPGTDSYNEQFF. The CDR3 DNA reads as TGTGCCAGCAGCCCAGGGACAGACTCCTACAATGAGCAGTTCTTC.

The chain is built from TRBV15 and TRBJ2-5, with D tentatively TRBD2 (5 bases). The ends were cut back, 1 base at V and 5 bases at J, with 11 bases in the middle. Germline V lookup: CDR1 LNHNV, CDR2 YYDKDF (reference sequence). This CDR3 region has 14 residues. This chain's CDR3 is CATSRAGKRETQYF. The CDR3 DNA reads as TGTGCCACCAGCAGAGCCGGAAAGCGGGAGACCCAGTACTTC.

The chain combines TRBV30 with TRBJ2-7; 7 bases match TRBD1. The V segment lost 7 bases and the J segment 2 bases; nucleotides outside the gene matches: 8. CDR1 is GTSNPN and CDR2 is SVGIG in the germline V gene (reference sequence). There are 13 residues in the CDR3. The CDR3, as DNA: TGTGCCTTAGCTTGGACAGGTCCCTACGAGCAGTACTTC. Encoded protein: CALAWTGPYEQYF.

This rearrangement joins TRBV2 to TRBJ2-7; 7 nucleotides match TRBD2. CDR3 length equals 16 residues. J lost 4 bases, V lost 1 base, and 10 bases had no gene match. Germline assignment: CDR1 SNHLY and CDR2 FYNNEI. The CDR3 DNA follows: TGTGCCAGCAGTGAAGTGAGACTAGCCTCGGGATACGAGCAGTACTTC. It yields the protein CASSEVRLASGYEQYF.

At least ten counts were recorded for this clonotype. The rearrangement joins TRBV4-3 to TRBJ2-5; 8 nucleotides line up with TRBD2. This CDR3 is 15 amino acids long. The J segment lost 0 bases and the V segment lost 5 bases, leaving 5 bases of the junction unmatched. Looked up from germline, CDR1 is LGHNA and CDR2 is YSLEER. The CDR3 reads CASSDREGYQETQYF. The DNA of the CDR3 is TGCGCCAGCAGCGACCGGGAGGGGTACCAAGAGACCCAGTACTTC.

This sequence joins TRBV5-1 and TRBJ2-7; no reliable D call. The V end was cut by 0 bases, the J end by 5 bases, with 12 bases between. Germline values: CDR1 SGHRS, CDR2 YFSETQ. This CDR3 is 14 amino acids long. Here the CDR3 DNA reads TGCGCCAGCAGCTTGGAGGGCACAGCCCACGAGCAGTACTTC. Translation gives CASSLEGTAHEQYF.

This clonotype was recorded a few times. The V and J genes are TRBV18 and TRBJ2-4; the match to TRBD2 covers 14 bases. In germline, CDR1 is KGHSH, CDR2 LQKENI. The V and J ends lost 3 bases and 7 bases, in that order; junction bases with no gene match: 11. The CDR3 has 18 residues. For the CDR3, the DNA is TGTGCCAGCTCACCTTATACGCTGACTAGCGGGAGGGCCAACATTCAGTACTTC. This codes for CASSPYTLTSGRANIQYF.

The sample holds a few counts of this clonotype. The chain links TRBV20-1 to TRBJ2-3, with 12 bases lining up with TRBD2. Germline V CDR1 and CDR2: DFQATT, SNEGSKA (reference sequence). Unmatched junction bases numbered 5, after V lost 4 bases and J lost 3 bases. The CDR3 has 15 amino acids. This CDR3 reads CSAIPTSGRTDTQYF. CDR3 bases: TGCAGTGCTATTCCCACTAGCGGGAGGACAGATACGCAGTATTTT.

Only a few counts were recorded for this clonotype. The chain carries TRBV4-3 and TRBJ1-1; D is uncertain. Germline CDR1 and CDR2: LGHNA and YSLEER. The ends were cut back, 0 bases at V and 0 bases at J, with 8 bases in the middle. This CDR3 has 15 amino acids. The chain's CDR3 is CASSQDWDLNTEAFF. The CDR3 DNA reads as TGCGCCAGCAGCCAAGATTGGGATTTGAACACTGAAGCTTTCTTT.

This clonotype has a count of ten or more. The gene calls are TRBV7-9 and TRBJ2-3; D might be TRBD1 or TRBD2, each matching 6 bases. CDR3 size: 14 residues. Per germline, CDR1 SEHNR and CDR2 FQNEAQ (reference sequence). V lost 4 bases, J lost 10 bases, and 18 bases lay in between. The CDR3, as DNA: TGTGCCAGCAGCTCGTACCTGGAGGGGGAGTCGCAGTATTTT. Translating it yields CASSSYLEGESQYF.

The table lists this clonotype with many counts. The V and J genes are TRBV29-1 and TRBJ2-7, with TRBD2 matching over 14 bases. There are 14 residues in the CDR3. The V gene's germline CDR1 is SQVTM and CDR2 ANQGSEA. The J segment lost 7 bases and the V segment lost 5 bases, leaving 7 bases of the junction unmatched. The CDR3 DNA reads as TGCAGCGTTTCCCGACTAGCGGGAGGGATTGAGCAGTACTTC. This codes for CSVSRLAGGIEQYF.

This clonotype turned up a few times. As DNA, the CDR3 is TGCAGTGCCCTTCGCCCCGGGAGCACCGGGGAGCTGTTTTTT. This codes for CSALRPGSTGELFF. The chain joins TRBV20-1 to TRBJ2-2, with a possible D match to TRBD2 (6 bases). Germline assignment: CDR1 DFQATT and CDR2 SNEGSKA (reference sequence). This CDR3 has 14 residues. Trimming shortened V by 6 bases and J by 4 bases, and 15 bases separated the two germline ends.

This rearrangement joins TRBV6-5 to TRBJ1-2, with 12 bases aligning to TRBD1. V gave up 5 bases and J gave up 4 bases; unmatched junction bases: 8. This CDR3 spans 16 amino acids. Per germline, CDR1 MNHEY and CDR2 SVGAGI. The CDR3 nucleotides are TGTGCCAGCAGTCCGGGACAGGGGGCGATTGGCTATGGCTACACCTTC. Residues: CASSPGQGAIGYGYTF.

The V gene is TRBV28, the J gene TRBJ2-1, with 13 nucleotides matching TRBD2. J was trimmed by 9 bases and V by 4 bases; bases with no gene match: 9. The CDR3 is 16 residues long. Looked up from germline, CDR1 is MDHEN and CDR2 is SYDVKM. Here the CDR3 DNA reads TGTGCCAGCAGTTACCGGACTAGCGGGAGAAAGGTTGAGCAGTTCTTC. As protein: CASSYRTSGRKVEQFF.

This clonotype was seen ten or more times. The rearrangement joins TRBV12-3 or TRBV12-4 to TRBJ2-3, with 7 positions matching TRBD2. With 5 bases clipped from V and 5 bases from J, the junction kept 7 bases outside the gene matches. CDR3 size: 14 residues. The chain's CDR3 is CASSLKGGVDTQYF. The CDR3 region has the DNA TGTGCCAGCAGTCTCAAGGGAGGGGTAGATACGCAGTATTTT.

In its sample, this clonotype was seen a few times. The chain couples TRBV10-3 to TRBJ2-1; D is possibly TRBD1 (5 bases). The CDR3 is 13 amino acids. V was pared by 0 bases and J by 10 bases, with 10 bases between. Germline V gene data show CDR1 as ENHRY and CDR2 as SYGVKD. The CDR3, as DNA: TGTGCCATCAGTGAGTCGAAGGGGCAAGAGCAGTTCTTC. It is translated as CAISESKGQEQFF.

This clonotype was recorded a few times. This rearrangement joins TRBV20-1 to TRBJ2-7; TRBD2 matches 7 bases. Looked up from germline, CDR1 is DFQATT and CDR2 is SNEGSKA (reference sequence). CDR3 length equals 15 residues. Trimming cost V 6 bases and J 3 bases; bases outside gene matches: 14. CDR3 sequence (DNA): TGCAGTGCGAAGAACGAGGGAGGGGTCAACTACGAGCAGTACTTC. Amino acid sequence: CSAKNEGGVNYEQYF.

This clonotype was picked up a small number of times. The chain carries TRBV29-1 and TRBJ2-2; D possibly matches TRBD1 or TRBD2 (6 bases each). Deletions cut 5 bases from V and 0 bases from J, with 19 bases between. Looked up from germline, CDR1 is SQVTM and CDR2 is ANQGSEA. The CDR3 totals 17 residues. Here the CDR3 DNA reads TGCAGCGTTCGGGCCACAAGGGGGGTCGCGAACACCGGGGAGCTGTTTTTT. Its protein is CSVRATRGVANTGELFF.

The table lists this clonotype with a few counts. The rearrangement uses TRBV4-3 and TRBJ2-1; 11 positions agree with TRBD2. Germline V gene data show CDR1 as LGHNA and CDR2 as YSLEER. The CDR3 contains 17 residues. The J segment lost 8 bases and the V segment lost 0 bases, leaving 9 bases of the junction unmatched. In DNA, the CDR3 is TGCGCCAGCAGCCAAGAAGTACTAGCGGGAGAGAGTTATGAGCAGTTCTTC. It yields the protein CASSQEVLAGESYEQFF.